This T cell receptor (beta chain) was observed in a study of identical twins. General study findings and limits: Twin-shared out-of-frame alpha sequences showed excess low generation probability. Sharing of beta out-of-frame sequences by twins showed a weaker excess. Cord blood beta clonotypes that were abundant carried fewer insertions, and memory repertoires showed no such trend.

Trimming left V 3 bases short and J 2 bases short, with 8 bases between. CDR3 length: 13 amino acids. Germline CDR1 SGDLS, CDR2 YYNGEE. Via MiXCR, TCRdb re-called the 5' RACE reads, giving one row per CDR3 protein. Among hundreds of thousands of distinct CDR3 sequences listed, more than 12% were seen once. This clonotype was seen a handful of times. What it binds is unknown. Sequencing used memory (CD45RO+) T cells sorted from blood. The sequence was obtained from a woman between 18 and 30 years old in good health. The J gene is TRBJ1-2, the V gene TRBV9; no clear D gene. As DNA, the CDR3 is TGTGCCAGCAGCGCTGGACGGAACTATGGCTACACCTTC. Amino acids: CASSAGRNYGYTF.